This entry is about one T cell receptor beta chain. Antigen: not known. TCRdb re-called the PCR reads with MiXCR, one entry per CDR3 protein. The sample yields approximately 40,000 distinct CDR3 sequences, 36% seen once. The time point was: late sampling 161 to 241 days after vaccination in a few convalescent patients. The data belong to a study of vaccination and CD4 T cells after COVID-19. Turning to the study itself: The convalescents, six males and four females, included two who were Hispanic. Day 14 and days 161 to 241 post-vaccination were the sampling points for a few convalescent patients. Post-COVID draws came a median approximately 100 days after diagnosis (range 35 to 161).

Regarding the study as a whole: In convalescent patients, a median approximately 90% of reactive clones appeared only post-vaccination.

V shed 5 bases and J shed 6 bases, with 11 bases lying between them. CDR3 length: 12 residues. Germline CDR1 MGHDK, CDR2 SYGVNS. This sequence was found in a human donor who had recovered from COVID-19. The source was CD4+ T cells from blood, collected about 7 months after SARS-CoV-2 vaccination. V gene TRBV25-1 combines with J gene TRBJ2-7; the D is unclear. CDR3 bases: TGTGCCAGCAGTCTGGGTAGGAGCGAGCAGTACTTC. It codes for CASSLGRSEQYF.